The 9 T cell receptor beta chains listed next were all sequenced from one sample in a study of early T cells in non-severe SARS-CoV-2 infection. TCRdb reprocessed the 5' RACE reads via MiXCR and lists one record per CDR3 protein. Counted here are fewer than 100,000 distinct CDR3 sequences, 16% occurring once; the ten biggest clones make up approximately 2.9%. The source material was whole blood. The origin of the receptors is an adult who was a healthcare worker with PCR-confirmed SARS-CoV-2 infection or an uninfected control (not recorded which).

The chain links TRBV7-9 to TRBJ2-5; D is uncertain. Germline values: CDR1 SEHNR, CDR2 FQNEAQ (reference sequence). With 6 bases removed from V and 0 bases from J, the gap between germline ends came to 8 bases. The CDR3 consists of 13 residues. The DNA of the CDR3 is TGTGCCAGCAGAGGAGACTACCAAGAGACCCAGTACTTC. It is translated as CASRGDYQETQYF. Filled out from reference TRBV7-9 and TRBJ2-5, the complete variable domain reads DTGVSQNPRHKITKRGQNVTFRCDPISEHNRLYWYRQTLGQGPEFLTYFQNEAQLEKSRLLSDRFSAERPKGSFSTLEIQRTEQGDSAMYLCASRGDYQETQYFGPGTRLLVL.

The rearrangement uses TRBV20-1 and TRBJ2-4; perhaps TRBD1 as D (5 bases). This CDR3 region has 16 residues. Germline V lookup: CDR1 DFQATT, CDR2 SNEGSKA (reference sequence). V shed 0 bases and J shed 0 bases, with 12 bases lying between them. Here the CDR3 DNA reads TGCAGTGCTAGAGACAGGGTTACAGAAGCCAAAAACATTCAGTACTTC. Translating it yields CSARDRVTEAKNIQYF.

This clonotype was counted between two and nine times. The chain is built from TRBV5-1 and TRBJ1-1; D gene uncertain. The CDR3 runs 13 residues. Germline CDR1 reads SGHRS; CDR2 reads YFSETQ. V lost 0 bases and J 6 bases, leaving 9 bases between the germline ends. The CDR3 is CASSLGKGSEAFF. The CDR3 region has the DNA TGCGCCAGCAGCTTGGGCAAGGGTTCTGAAGCTTTCTTT.

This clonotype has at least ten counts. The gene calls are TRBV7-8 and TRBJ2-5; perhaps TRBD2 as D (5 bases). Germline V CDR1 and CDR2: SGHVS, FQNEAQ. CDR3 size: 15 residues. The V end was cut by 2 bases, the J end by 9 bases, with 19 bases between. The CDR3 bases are TGTGCCAGCAGCTTAAGCGGCAGCCCCCCGACGTCCCAGTACTTC. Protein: CASSLSGSPPTSQYF.

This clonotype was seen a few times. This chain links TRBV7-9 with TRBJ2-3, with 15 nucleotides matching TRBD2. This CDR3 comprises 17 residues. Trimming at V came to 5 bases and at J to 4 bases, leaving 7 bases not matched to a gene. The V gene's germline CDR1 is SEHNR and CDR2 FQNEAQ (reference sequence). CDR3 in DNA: TGTGCCAGCAGCCCGACCGGACTAGCGGGAGGGCCAGATACGCAGTATTTT. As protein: CASSPTGLAGGPDTQYF.

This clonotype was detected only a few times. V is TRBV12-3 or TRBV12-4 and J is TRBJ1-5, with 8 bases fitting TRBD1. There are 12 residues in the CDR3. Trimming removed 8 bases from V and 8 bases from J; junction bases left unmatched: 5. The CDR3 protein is CASGQGVKPQHF. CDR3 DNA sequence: TGTGCCAGCGGACAGGGAGTGAAGCCCCAGCATTTT.

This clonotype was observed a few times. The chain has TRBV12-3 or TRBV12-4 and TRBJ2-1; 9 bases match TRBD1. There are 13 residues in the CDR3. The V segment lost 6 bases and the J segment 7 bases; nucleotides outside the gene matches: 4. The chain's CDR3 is CASRQGTGNEQFF. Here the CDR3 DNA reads TGTGCCAGCAGACAAGGGACAGGGAATGAGCAGTTCTTC.

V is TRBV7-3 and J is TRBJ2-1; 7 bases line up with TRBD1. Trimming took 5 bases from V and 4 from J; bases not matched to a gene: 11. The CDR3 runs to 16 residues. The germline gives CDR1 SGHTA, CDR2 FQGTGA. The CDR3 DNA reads TGTGCCAGCAGCCCCCGGACAGGCGGAAATTACAATGAGCAGTTCTTC. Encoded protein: CASSPRTGGNYNEQFF. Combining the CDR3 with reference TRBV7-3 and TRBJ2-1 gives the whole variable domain GAGVSQTPSNKVTEKGKYVELRCDPISGHTALYWYRQSLGQGPEFLIYFQGTGAADDSGLPNDRFFAVRPEGSVSTLKIQRTERGDSAVYLCASSPRTGGNYNEQFFGPGTRLTVL.

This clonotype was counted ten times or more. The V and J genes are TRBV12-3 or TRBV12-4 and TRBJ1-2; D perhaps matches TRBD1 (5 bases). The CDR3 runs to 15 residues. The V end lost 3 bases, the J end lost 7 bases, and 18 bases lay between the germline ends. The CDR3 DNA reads TGTGCCAGCAGTTTTCGGGGCCCTGGCTTGGCTGGCTACACCTTC. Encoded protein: CASSFRGPGLAGYTF.